The next 2 T cell receptor beta chains were all read from a single sample in a study of identical twins. TCRdb redid the calling of the 5' RACE reads with MiXCR, one entry per CDR3 protein. The sample records 200,000 or so distinct CDR3 sequences, 15% to 20% being singletons. These data also featured in a second study, about T cells expressing NK-cell markers.

Sequences were obtained from CD8+ T cells sorted from blood. These receptors were collected from a young woman in good health.

This clonotype was seen a few times. CDR3 region: CASSATGGAVKETQYF. The CDR3, as DNA: TGTGCCAGCAGCGCAACAGGGGGCGCCGTTAAAGAGACCCAGTACTTC. The chain joins TRBV11-2 to TRBJ2-5; 9 positions match TRBD1. This CDR3 spans 16 amino acids. Germline V gene data show CDR1 as SGHAT and CDR2 as FQNNGV. The V gene end was trimmed by 5 bases and the J gene end by 3 bases; junction bases not matched to a gene: 10.

This clonotype was recorded at least ten times. The rearrangement joins TRBV6-1 to TRBJ2-3; 12 bases map to TRBD2. Germline V gene lookup returns CDR1 MNHNS and CDR2 SASEGT. J gave up 1 base and V 5 bases, and 1 base lay outside the gene matches. The CDR3 consists of 15 residues. As DNA, the CDR3 is TGTGCCAGCAGTCGACTAGCGGGGGGCACAGATACGCAGTATTTT. This codes for CASSRLAGGTDTQYF.